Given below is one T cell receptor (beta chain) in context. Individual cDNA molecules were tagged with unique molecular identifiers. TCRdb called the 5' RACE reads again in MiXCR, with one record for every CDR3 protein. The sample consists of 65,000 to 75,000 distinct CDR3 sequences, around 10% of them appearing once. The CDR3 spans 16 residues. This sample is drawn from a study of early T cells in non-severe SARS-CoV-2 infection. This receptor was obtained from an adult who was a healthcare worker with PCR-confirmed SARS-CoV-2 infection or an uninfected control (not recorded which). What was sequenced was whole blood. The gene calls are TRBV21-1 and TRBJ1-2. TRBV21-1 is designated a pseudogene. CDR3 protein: CASSKGGHLEADGYTF. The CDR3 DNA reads TGTGCCAGCAGCAAAGGAGGGCATTTGGAAGCAGATGGCTACACCTTC.